The 11 T cell receptor beta chains presented below share a single source sample, sequenced in a study of T cell responses to AZD1222 COVID-19 vaccine. Repertoires were generated with immunoSEQ multiplex PCR, while TCRdb's copy carries only in-frame clones and drops some. The data show fewer than 90,000 clones, roughly 86% seen once. The specimen comprised peripheral blood, sampled 28 days after the second AZD1222 dose. Receptor source: an adult who received the AZD1222 COVID-19 vaccine.

The chain joins TRBV30 to TRBJ1-6; D possibly corresponds to TRBD1 (5 bases). The V end lost 4 bases, the J end lost 10 bases, and 11 bases lay between the germline ends. Germline V gene data show CDR1 as GTSNPN and CDR2 as SVGIG (reference sequence). The CDR3 spans 12 residues. CDR3 in amino acids: CAWTGNSSPLHF. CDR3 bases: TGTGCCTGGACAGGGAACAGCTCACCCCTCCACTTT.

The gene calls are TRBV30 and TRBJ1-1; a possible D gene is TRBD1 (5 bases). Germline CDR1 is GTSNPN and CDR2 is SVGIG (reference sequence). This CDR3 contains 11 residues. The CDR3 loop reads CGLPRGTEAFF. CDR3 DNA: TGTGGGCTCCCTAGGGGCACTGAAGCTTTCTTT.

This chain links TRBV2 with TRBJ2-7, with D uncertain. This CDR3 has 15 residues. CDR1 is SNHLY, CDR2 FYNNEI, per germline. Trimming removed 6 bases at V and 3 bases at J, with 18 bases between. The CDR3 region is CASRVVVEPVYEQYF. The CDR3 DNA sequence: TGTGCCAGCAGGGTAGTTGTTGAGCCGGTCTACGAGCAGTACTTC. Looking up the rest from reference TRBV2 and TRBJ2-7 gives the full variable domain: EPEVTQTPSHQVTQMGQEVILRCVPISNHLYFYWYRQILGQKVEFLVSFYNNEISEKSEIFDDQFSVERPDGSNFTLKIRSTKLEDSAMYFCASRVVVEPVYEQYFGPGTRLTVT.

The V and J genes are TRBV10-2 and TRBJ2-3; tentative D call: TRBD2 (6 bases). The CDR3 contains 13 residues. The germline V and J ends were trimmed by 8 bases and 6 bases, with 15 bases remaining between them. Per the germline V gene, CDR1 is WSHSY and CDR2 is SAAADI. CDR3 nucleotide sequence: TGCGCCAGCGCGGGGATAGTTGGGGATACGCAGTATTTT. Its protein product is CASAGIVGDTQYF.

This chain links TRBV11-3 with TRBJ1-6, with D hard to call. The CDR3 runs 19 residues. With 0 bases removed from V and 0 bases from J, the gap between germline ends came to 15 bases. Germline V gene data show CDR1 as SGHNT and CDR2 as YENEEA. The DNA for the CDR3 is TGTGCCAGCAGCTTAGATAATGGAGGGCTCAGCTCCTATAATTCACCCCTCCACTTT. It specifies CASSLDNGGLSSYNSPLHF.

The chain joins TRBV29-1 to TRBJ1-2; D remains ambiguous. Germline V CDR1 and CDR2: SQVTM, ANQGSEA. CDR3 length: 13 amino acids. V was shortened by 6 bases and J by 3 bases, with 14 bases between the two germline ends. DNA of the CDR3: TGCAGCGTGGCTAACGGGGTGGACTATGGCTACACCTTC. It encodes CSVANGVDYGYTF.

Details on this clone: The sample contains more than one DNA sequence encoding this CDR3. The chain employs TRBV5-1 and TRBJ1-4; 7 positions match TRBD1. This CDR3 comprises 14 residues. V was pared by 4 bases and J by 2 bases, with 2 bases of the junction left unmatched. Germline-derived CDR1 and CDR2 are SGHRS and YFSETQ. CDR3 in amino acids: CASSRDSTNEKLFF. As DNA, the CDR3 is TGCGCCAGCAGCCGGGACAGTACTAATGAAAAACTGTTTTTT.

This clone was seen a handful of times. The gene calls are TRBV6-1 and TRBJ2-7; possible D gene TRBD1, 5 bases. V dropped 1 base and J dropped 3 bases, with 19 bases sitting between them. The CDR3 length is 17 residues. Germline V gives CDR1 MNHNS, CDR2 SASEGT. The CDR3 region is CASSEEDRARVSYEQYF. The CDR3 DNA reads TGTGCCAGCAGTGAAGAGGATAGGGCCAGGGTGAGCTACGAGCAGTACTTC.

This chain joins TRBV25-1 and TRBJ2-3, with D tentatively TRBD1 (6 bases). Germline CDR1 reads MGHDK; CDR2 reads SYGVNS. This CDR3 is built from 16 residues. V shed 1 base and J shed 0 bases, with 11 bases lying between them. Here the CDR3 DNA reads TGTGCCAGCAGTGAATGGTCAGGGGATAGCACAGATACGCAGTATTTT. Protein product: CASSEWSGDSTDTQYF.

The rearrangement uses TRBV19 and TRBJ2-5; D not certain. The germline V gene encodes CDR1 LNHDA and CDR2 SQIVND (reference sequence). CDR3 length: 13 residues. Between the trimmed V and J ends, which lost 3 bases and 5 bases, there was a span of 10 bases. Here the CDR3 reads CASSIRLEETQYF. CDR3 nucleotide sequence: TGTGCCAGTAGTATCCGATTGGAGGAGACCCAGTACTTC.

The J gene is TRBJ2-7, the V gene TRBV27, with TRBD1 matching over 7 bases. The CDR3 length is 15 residues. The germline V gene encodes CDR1 MNHEY and CDR2 SMNVEV (reference sequence). V lost 7 bases, J lost 5 bases, and 14 bases stayed unmatched. CDR3 bases: TGTGCCAGCAACCCTTTAGGGGGCGCCGTCAACGAGCAGTACTTC. Translation: CASNPLGGAVNEQYF.